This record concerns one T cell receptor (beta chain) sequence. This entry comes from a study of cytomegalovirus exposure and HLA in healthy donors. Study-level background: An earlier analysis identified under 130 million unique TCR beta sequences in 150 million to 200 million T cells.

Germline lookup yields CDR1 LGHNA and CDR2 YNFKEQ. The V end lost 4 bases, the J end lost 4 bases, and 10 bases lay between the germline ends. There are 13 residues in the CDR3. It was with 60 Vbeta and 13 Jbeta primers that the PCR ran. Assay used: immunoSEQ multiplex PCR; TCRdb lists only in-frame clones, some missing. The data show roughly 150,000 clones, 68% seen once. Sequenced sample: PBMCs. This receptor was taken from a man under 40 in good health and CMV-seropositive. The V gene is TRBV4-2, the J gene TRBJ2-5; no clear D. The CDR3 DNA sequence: TGTGCCAGCAGCCGCCGACGAGGAGAGACCCAGTACTTC. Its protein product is CASSRRRGETQYF.